A single sample gave rise to the 19 T cell receptor beta chains below, sequenced in a study of cytotoxic CD8 clonotypes in ibrutinib-treated CLL. Sequencing was performed with immunoSEQ multiplex PCR; in TCRdb, only in-frame clones are kept and a portion is missing. The sample lists 160,000 or so clones, 70% to 90% occurring once. This material consisted of PBMCs, taken at disease progression, from a patient treated with ibrutinib. Source of these receptors: a human donor with chronic lymphocytic leukemia.

The chain joins TRBV27 to TRBJ2-5; D gene ambiguous. In germline, CDR1 is MNHEY, CDR2 SMNVEV (reference sequence). The CDR3 is 19 amino acids. Trimming removed 2 bases at V and 5 bases at J, with 27 bases between. CDR3 amino acids: CASSLLGPPNTPLVETQYF. The CDR3 nucleotides read TGTGCCAGCAGTTTACTTGGCCCCCCGAACACTCCTCTTGTGGAGACCCAGTACTTC.

A word on this clone: Relative to the germline gene, one junction end is altered; a read error may explain this. The chain is built from TRBV7-6 and TRBJ2-6, with D perhaps assigned TRBD1 or TRBD2 (5 bases each). This CDR3 has 17 residues. Germline assignment: CDR1 SGHVS and CDR2 FNYEAQ. CDR3 in DNA: TGTGCCAGCAGCCGAGGCCAGGGAGACTCTGGGGCCAGCGTCCTGACTTTC. Its protein product is CASSRGQGDSGASVLTF. Using reference TRBV7-6 and TRBJ2-6 for the parts outside the CDR3, the full variable domain is GAGVSQSPRYKVTKRGQDVALRCDPISGHVSLYWYRQALGQGPEFLTYFNYEAQQDKSGLPNDRFSAERPEGSISTLTIQRTEQRDSAMYRCASSRGQGDSGASVLTFGAGSRLTVL.

This chain connects TRBV4-3 to TRBJ2-3, with D tentatively TRBD1 or TRBD2 (6 bases each). V lost 0 bases to trimming and J lost 7 bases, with 32 bases between them. This CDR3 region has 21 residues. Germline CDR1 and CDR2: LGHNA and YSLEER. CDR3 in amino acids: CASSQDLPPTRGQRGAHTQYF. The CDR3 bases are TGCGCCAGCAGCCAAGATTTACCCCCAACCCGGGGGCAGAGAGGGGCCCATACGCAGTATTTT.

Only a few counts were recorded for this clone. This chain links TRBV19 with TRBJ1-5; the match to TRBD1 covers 7 bases. This CDR3 is built from 14 residues. The germline V gene has CDR1 LNHDA and CDR2 SQIVND (reference sequence). V was clipped by 3 bases and J by 7 bases; unmatched bases: 6. The CDR3: CASSISGTVQPQHF. CDR3 DNA: TGTGCCAGTAGTATTTCCGGGACAGTCCAGCCCCAGCATTTT.

The gene calls are TRBV13 and TRBJ2-5, with D perhaps TRBD2 (7 bases). Germline V CDR1 and CDR2: PRHDT, FYEKMQ (reference sequence). This CDR3 region has 16 residues. V gave up 2 bases and J gave up 4 bases, with 17 bases separating them. The CDR3 loop is CASSLWGAGVAETQYF. The CDR3 DNA sequence: TGTGCCAGCAGCTTATGGGGGGCGGGAGTTGCAGAGACCCAGTACTTC.

J is TRBJ1-3 and V is TRBV5-5; no firm D call. CDR1 and CDR2 from the germline V gene are SGHKS and YYEKEE (reference sequence). The germline V and J ends were trimmed by 3 bases and 2 bases, with 0 bases remaining between them. The length of the CDR3 is 11 residues. The CDR3 DNA follows: TGTGCCAGCAGCTCTGGAAACACCATATATTTT. Its protein product is CASSSGNTIYF.

V usage is TRBV2 and J usage is TRBJ2-7, with TRBD1 as a possible D gene (6 bases). This CDR3 spans 14 amino acids. Trimming stripped 5 bases from V and 1 base from J, with 12 bases between. CDR1 is SNHLY and CDR2 is FYNNEI in the germline V gene. The DNA for the CDR3 is TGTGCCAGCAGTCGACTAACAGGGTCCTACGAGCAGTACTTC. Encoded protein: CASSRLTGSYEQYF.

The chain recombines TRBV2 with TRBJ2-3, with a weak D call TRBD2 (6 bases). The V end was cut by 8 bases, the J end by 6 bases, with 24 bases between. The CDR3 is 16 amino acids. Germline V CDR1 and CDR2: SNHLY, FYNNEI. Here the CDR3 reads CASFRGQRAKGDTQYF. The CDR3 nucleotides read TGTGCCAGCTTTCGGGGCCAGCGGGCAAAGGGGGATACGCAGTATTTT.

V and J are TRBV18 and TRBJ1-5; 7 bases fit TRBD1. CDR1 and CDR2 (germline): KGHSH, LQKENI. V lost 1 base to trimming and J lost 0 bases; unmatched junction nucleotides: 6. The CDR3 sequence is 17 residues long. In DNA form, the CDR3 reads TGTGCCAGCTCACCACGAGGCAACAGGGGTAGCAATCAGCCCCAGCATTTT. Translation: CASSPRGNRGSNQPQHF.

This clone was seen a few times. The J gene is TRBJ2-1, the V gene TRBV10-3, with D tentatively TRBD2 (6 bases). The CDR3 sequence is 17 residues long. Germline V CDR1 and CDR2: ENHRY, SYGVKD. V lost 3 bases and J 3 bases, leaving 18 bases between the germline ends. For the CDR3, the DNA is TGTGCCATCAGTGATAATCGAGGAGGTAGCGGCTACAATGAGCAGTTCTTC. Translated: CAISDNRGGSGYNEQFF.

The genes are TRBV10-3 and TRBJ2-1; 9 nucleotides align to TRBD2. Germline CDR1 is ENHRY and CDR2 is SYGVKD. The junction had 9 bases not matched to a gene; V was cut back by 11 bases and J by 1 base. This CDR3 contains 15 residues. The CDR3 DNA follows: TGTGCCTCTAGCCTTAGCGGGAGTTCCTACAATGAGCAGTTCTTC. Encoded protein: CASSLSGSSYNEQFF.

In its sample, this clone was seen a few times. The chain links TRBV2 to TRBJ2-7; D call uncertain. The V end lost 5 bases, the J end lost 0 bases, and 5 bases lay between the germline ends. CDR1 and CDR2 from the germline V gene are SNHLY and FYNNEI. This CDR3 contains 12 residues. For the CDR3, the DNA is TGTGCCAGCAGTTCCCGCTCCTACGAGCAGTACTTC. Protein product: CASSSRSYEQYF.

The chain employs TRBV27 and TRBJ2-1; 7 bases match TRBD2. The V gene's germline CDR1 is MNHEY and CDR2 SMNVEV (reference sequence). The CDR3 sequence is 14 residues long. The V gene end was trimmed by 3 bases and the J gene end by 6 bases; junction bases not matched to a gene: 5. The CDR3 is CASSFGGSGNEQFF. CDR3 nucleotides: TGTGCCAGCAGTTTTGGCGGGAGTGGCAATGAGCAGTTCTTC.

The CDR3 protein is CASHPPPGVNQPQHF. DNA for the CDR3: TGTGCCAGCCACCCTCCCCCAGGGGTCAATCAGCCCCAGCATTTT. The rearrangement uses TRBV28 and TRBJ1-5, with D possibly matching TRBD1 (6 bases). Germline loops: CDR1 MDHEN, CDR2 SYDVKM. CDR3 length: 15 amino acids. V gave up 8 bases and J gave up 3 bases, with 17 bases separating them. The full variable domain, with the rest looked up from reference TRBV28 and TRBJ1-5, is DVKVTQSSRYLVKRTGEKVFLECVQDMDHENMFWYRQDPGLGLRLIYFSYDVKMKEKGDIPEGYSVSREKKERFSLILESASTNQTSMYLCASHPPPGVNQPQHFGDGTRLSIL.

The chain recombines TRBV7-9 with TRBJ2-1, with TRBD2 identical over 7 bases. V trimming: 5 bases; J trimming: 6 bases; junction bases outside the gene matches: 7. Germline lookup yields CDR1 SEHNR and CDR2 FQNEAQ (reference sequence). This CDR3 has 14 residues. The CDR3 DNA is TGTGCCAGCAGCGACGGCTGGACTAGCAATGAGCAGTTCTTC. This gives the protein CASSDGWTSNEQFF.

The chain links TRBV11-3 to TRBJ1-3; D unclear. V was trimmed by 4 bases and J by 0 bases, leaving 7 bases between them. The CDR3 consists of 14 residues. Germline values: CDR1 SGHNT, CDR2 YENEEA. CDR3: CASSSNPSGNTIYF. CDR3 coding DNA: TGTGCCAGCAGCTCTAATCCCTCTGGAAACACCATATATTTT.

CDR3 sequence: CASSVGGFGGYTF. DNA of the CDR3: TGTGCCAGCAGCGTAGGAGGTTTCGGTGGCTACACCTTC. This chain links TRBV9 with TRBJ1-2; D gene uncertain. The CDR3 covers 13 residues. Germline CDR1 is SGDLS and CDR2 is YYNGEE. Trimming cost V 0 bases and J 7 bases, with 10 bases left between them.

The gene calls are TRBV9 and TRBJ2-7; the match to TRBD2 covers 14 bases. CDR3 length: 16 amino acids. Looked up from germline, CDR1 is SGDLS and CDR2 is YYNGEE. The trim removed 0 bases at V and 3 bases at J, leaving 2 bases unmatched. CDR3 in amino acids: CASSVAGTSGSYEQYF. As DNA, the CDR3 is TGTGCCAGCAGCGTAGCCGGGACTAGCGGGAGCTACGAGCAGTACTTC.

The V gene is TRBV18, the J gene TRBJ2-2; TRBD2 is a possible D gene (6 bases). The germline V and J ends were trimmed by 3 bases and 0 bases, with 17 bases remaining between them. The CDR3 runs 18 residues. CDR1 is KGHSH and CDR2 is LQKENI in the germline V gene. This chain's CDR3 is CASSPFERRVANTGELFF. The CDR3 nucleotides read TGTGCCAGCTCACCTTTCGAGCGGAGGGTCGCGAACACCGGGGAGCTGTTTTTT.